This T cell receptor (beta chain) came from a study of T cells expressing NK-cell markers (dated by TCRdb to 2020 to 2022). In the study overall: Eight donors provided sorted CD3+CD56+NKG2C+, CD3+CD56+NKG2C- and CD3+CD56-NKG2C+ T-cell subsets, whose TCR beta-chain repertoires were profiled. Of the eight sequenced donors, seven were found to be HCMV-seropositive and one was found to be HCMV-seronegative. The eight sequenced donors were randomly selected healthy volunteers, three men and five women. The libraries were sequenced on Illumina HiSeq 2000/2500, MiSeq or NextSeq, producing 2 x 150 bp reads.

HCMV serostatus was determined by detecting HCMV-specific IgG in serum with a commercial ELISA kit. Peripheral blood mononuclear cells were isolated from blood by Ficoll density gradient centrifugation. As regards this clonotype: Its target antigen remains unknown.

The CDR3 measures 14 amino acids from cysteine to phenylalanine. No DNA is given. The germline V gene supplies CDR1 SNHLY and CDR2 FYNNEI. Instrument on record: Illumina HiSeq 2000. 5'RACE template switching, by which a universal primer site and unique molecular identifiers were added, was used to make TCR beta cDNA libraries. cDNA synthesis was primed from the TCR beta constant segment and was followed by two successive PCR amplification steps. The authors' analysis ran thus. MIGEC handled demultiplexing of the reads and grouping by UMI, while MiTCR was used to assemble and quantify clonotypes. To remove erroneous sequences, TCR cDNA sequences were retained only when supported by two or more reads. The tcR package was used for downstream repertoire analysis, and clonotypes were matched across fractions by CDR3 nucleotide sequence plus V segment. VDJmatch was used to annotate antigen specificity against VDJdb, with one amino acid substitution in CDR3 allowed. TCRdb reprocessed the reads, reporting each CDR3 protein sequence once and no DNA. TCRdb, not the original authors, processed these V and J calls. This sample's table lists roughly 160,000 distinct CDR3 sequences. Around 21% of the sample belongs to the ten largest clones.

The research as a whole found: In more than five donors, the dominant CD3+CD56+NKG2C+ clonotypes were found to rank among the top 10 CD8+ clonotypes and to make up roughly 1.0-7.5% of CD8+ T cells. Those dominant clonotypes were again the most abundant among CD3+CD56-NKG2C+ cells in four donors, at about 28.3-60.1%. Whether the expanded NKG2C-expressing T cell clones were specific for HCMV antigens was left unclear.

The chain is made from TRBV2 and TRBJ1-6; TCRdb lists TRBD1, though no DNA is available to test this call. The sequencing input was blood T cells: a sorted CD56 or NKG2C T cell subset, CD4+ or CD8+ T cells, or bulk PBMC T cells (not recorded which). This TCR came from a man aged 18 to 69 in good health. The CDR3 region reads CASSEDGGPQGYHF.